The source of this T cell receptor beta chain is a study of radiotherapy plus CTLA-4 blockade in lung cancer. The V gene end was trimmed by 5 bases and the J gene end by 7 bases; junction bases not matched to a gene: 7. The CDR3 covers 14 residues. The germline CDR1 and CDR2 sequences are LNHDA and SQIVND (reference sequence). Method: immunoSEQ multiplex PCR; TCRdb's copy keeps in-frame clones and lacks some. Of 95,000 to 150,000 clones in the sample, more than 80% were seen once. Sequenced material: peripheral blood, taken from a patient treated with radiotherapy plus ipilimumab. V and J are TRBV19 and TRBJ1-2, with 10 bases lining up with TRBD1. The receptor was isolated from a human donor with non-small cell lung cancer that progressed on radiotherapy plus ipilimumab. CDR3 protein: CASSAGQGEGGYTF. Here the CDR3 DNA reads TGTGCCAGTAGTGCCGGACAGGGGGAGGGTGGCTACACCTTC.